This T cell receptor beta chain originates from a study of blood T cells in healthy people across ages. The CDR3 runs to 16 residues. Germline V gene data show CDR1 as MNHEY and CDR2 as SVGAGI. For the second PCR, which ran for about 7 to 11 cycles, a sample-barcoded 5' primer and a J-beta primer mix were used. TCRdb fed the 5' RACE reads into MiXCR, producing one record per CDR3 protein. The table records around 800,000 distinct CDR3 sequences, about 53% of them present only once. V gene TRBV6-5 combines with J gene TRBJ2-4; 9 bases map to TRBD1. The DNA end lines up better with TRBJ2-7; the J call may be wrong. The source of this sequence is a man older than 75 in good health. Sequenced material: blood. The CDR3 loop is CASSTWDRAQRYEQYF. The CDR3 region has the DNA TGTGCCAGCAGTACCTGGGACAGGGCCCAACGCTACGAGCAGTACTTC.